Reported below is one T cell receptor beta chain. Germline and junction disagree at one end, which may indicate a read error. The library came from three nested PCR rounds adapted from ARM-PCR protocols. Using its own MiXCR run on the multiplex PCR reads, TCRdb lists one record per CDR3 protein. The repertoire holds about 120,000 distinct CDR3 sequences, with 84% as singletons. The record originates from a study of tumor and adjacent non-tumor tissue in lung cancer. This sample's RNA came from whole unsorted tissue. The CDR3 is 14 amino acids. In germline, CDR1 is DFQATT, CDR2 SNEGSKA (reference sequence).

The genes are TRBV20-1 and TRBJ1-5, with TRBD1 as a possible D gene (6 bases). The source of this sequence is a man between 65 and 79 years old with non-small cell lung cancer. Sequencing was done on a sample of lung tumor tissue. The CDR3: CNAQTPGDNQAQHF. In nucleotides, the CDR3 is TGCAATGCTCAAACACCCGGGGACAATCAGGCCCAGCATTTT.